This TCR beta chain originates from a study of identical twins. Whole-study findings and limits: Within monozygotic twins, out-of-frame TCR alpha sharing was underestimated by the models.

As for this clonotype: Its matching antigen is unknown.

One entry per CDR3 protein results from TCRdb running MiXCR on the 5' RACE reads. The sample lists roughly 260,000 distinct CDR3 sequences, approximately 6.8% occurring once. Trimming removed 4 bases from V and 3 bases from J, with 18 bases in between. CDR1 and CDR2 from the germline V gene are SEHNR and FQNEAQ (reference sequence). The CDR3 is 17 amino acids. A further study also used this sample, focusing on yellow fever vaccine responses in identical twins.

This TCR came from a woman aged 18 to 35 in good health. Sequencing used CD8+ T cells sorted from blood. V usage is TRBV7-9 and J usage is TRBJ2-2; D remains ambiguous. Here the CDR3 reads CASSSPRAAEDTGELFF. The CDR3 nucleotides read TGTGCCAGCAGCTCCCCCCGGGCCGCAGAGGACACCGGGGAGCTGTTTTTT.